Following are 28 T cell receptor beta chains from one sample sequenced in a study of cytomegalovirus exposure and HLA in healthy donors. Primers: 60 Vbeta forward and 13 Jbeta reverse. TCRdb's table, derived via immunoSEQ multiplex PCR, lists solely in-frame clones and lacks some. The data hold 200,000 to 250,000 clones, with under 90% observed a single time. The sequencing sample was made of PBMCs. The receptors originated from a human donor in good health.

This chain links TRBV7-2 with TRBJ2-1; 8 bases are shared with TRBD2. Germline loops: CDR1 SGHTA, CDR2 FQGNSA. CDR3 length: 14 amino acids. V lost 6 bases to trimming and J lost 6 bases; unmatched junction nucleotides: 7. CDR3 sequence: CASRSTSAVNEQFF. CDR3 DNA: TGTGCCAGCAGGTCGACTAGCGCGGTCAATGAGCAGTTCTTC.

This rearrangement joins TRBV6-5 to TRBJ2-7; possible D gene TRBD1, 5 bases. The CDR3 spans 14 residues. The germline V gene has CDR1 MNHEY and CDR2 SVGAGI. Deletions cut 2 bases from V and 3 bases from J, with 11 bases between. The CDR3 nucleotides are TGTGCCAGCAGTTACGCTGGGCAGGGCTACGAGCAGTACTTC. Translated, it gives CASSYAGQGYEQYF.

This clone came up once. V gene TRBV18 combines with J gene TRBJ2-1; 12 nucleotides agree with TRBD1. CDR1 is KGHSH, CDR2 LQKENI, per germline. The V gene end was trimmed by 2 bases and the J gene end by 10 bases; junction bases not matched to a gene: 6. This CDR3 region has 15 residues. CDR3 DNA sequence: TGTGCCAGCTCACCAGGGACAGGGGGCTCTGGGGAGCAGTTCTTC. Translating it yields CASSPGTGGSGEQFF.

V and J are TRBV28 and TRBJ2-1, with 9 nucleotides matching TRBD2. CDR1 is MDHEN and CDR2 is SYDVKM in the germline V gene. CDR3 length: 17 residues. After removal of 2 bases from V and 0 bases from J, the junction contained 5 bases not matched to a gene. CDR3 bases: TGTGCCAGCAGTTTACGGACTAGCGAGAGCTCCTACAATGAGCAGTTCTTC. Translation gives CASSLRTSESSYNEQFF.

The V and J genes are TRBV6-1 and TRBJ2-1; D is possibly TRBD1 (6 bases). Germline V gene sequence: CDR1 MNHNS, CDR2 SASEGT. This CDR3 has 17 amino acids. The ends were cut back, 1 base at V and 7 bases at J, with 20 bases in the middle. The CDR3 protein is CASSEGGLAGRRNEQFF. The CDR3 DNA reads TGTGCCAGCAGTGAAGGGGGGCTAGCAGGTAGGCGGAATGAGCAGTTCTTC.

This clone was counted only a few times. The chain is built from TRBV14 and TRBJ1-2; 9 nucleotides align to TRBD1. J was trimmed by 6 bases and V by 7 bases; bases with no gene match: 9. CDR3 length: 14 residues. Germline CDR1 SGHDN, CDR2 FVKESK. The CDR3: CASTTRRDRDGYTF. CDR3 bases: TGTGCCAGCACTACTCGGAGGGACAGGGATGGCTACACCTTC.

The CDR3 protein is CASSEFLGAKDEQYF. CDR3 nucleotide sequence: TGTGCCAGCAGTGAATTTTTGGGGGCGAAGGACGAGCAGTACTTC. The chain joins TRBV25-1 to TRBJ2-7; maybe TRBD1 (6 bases). The CDR3 covers 15 residues. Trimming removed 1 base at V and 5 bases at J, with 15 bases between. From germline, CDR1 is MGHDK and CDR2 SYGVNS.

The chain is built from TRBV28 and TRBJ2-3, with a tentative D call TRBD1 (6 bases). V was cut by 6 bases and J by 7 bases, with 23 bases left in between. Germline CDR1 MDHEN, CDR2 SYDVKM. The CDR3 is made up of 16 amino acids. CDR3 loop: CASRPLGATGSNTQYF. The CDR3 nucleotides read TGTGCCAGCAGGCCTCTTGGTGCTACAGGGTCAAATACGCAGTATTTT.

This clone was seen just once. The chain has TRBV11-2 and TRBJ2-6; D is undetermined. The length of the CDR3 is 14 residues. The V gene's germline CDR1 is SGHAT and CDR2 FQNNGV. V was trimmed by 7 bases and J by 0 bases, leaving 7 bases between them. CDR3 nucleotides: TGTGCCAGCACCATCCCCTCTGGGGCCAACGTCCTGACTTTC. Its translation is CASTIPSGANVLTF.

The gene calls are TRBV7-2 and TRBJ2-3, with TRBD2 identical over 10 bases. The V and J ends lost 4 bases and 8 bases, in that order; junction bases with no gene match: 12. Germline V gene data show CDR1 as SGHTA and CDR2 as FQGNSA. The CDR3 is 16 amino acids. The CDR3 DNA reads TGTGCCAGCAGCTGGGGGCAAGCGGGAGGGGGGGGTACGCAGTATTTT. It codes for CASSWGQAGGGGTQYF.

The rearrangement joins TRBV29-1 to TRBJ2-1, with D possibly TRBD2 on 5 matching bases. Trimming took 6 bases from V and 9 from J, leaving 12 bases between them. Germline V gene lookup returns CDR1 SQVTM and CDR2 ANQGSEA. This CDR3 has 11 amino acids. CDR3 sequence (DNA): TGCAGCGTAGGACTTGCGCGTGAGCAGTTCTTC. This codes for CSVGLAREQFF.

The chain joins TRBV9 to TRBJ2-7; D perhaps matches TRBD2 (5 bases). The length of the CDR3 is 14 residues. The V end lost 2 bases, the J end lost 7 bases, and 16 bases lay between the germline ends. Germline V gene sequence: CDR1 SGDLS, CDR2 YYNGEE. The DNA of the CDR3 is TGTGCCAGCAGCGTGTCAAGCGGTTCCTTGGAGCAGTACTTC. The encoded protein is CASSVSSGSLEQYF.

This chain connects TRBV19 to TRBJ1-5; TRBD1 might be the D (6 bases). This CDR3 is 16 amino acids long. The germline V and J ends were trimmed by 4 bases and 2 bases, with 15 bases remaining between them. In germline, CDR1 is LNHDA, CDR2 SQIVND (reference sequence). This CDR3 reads CASSSRQVTGNQPQHF. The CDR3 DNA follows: TGTGCCAGTAGTAGCAGACAGGTTACGGGCAATCAGCCCCAGCATTTT.

Here the CDR3 DNA reads TGTGCCAGCACAGACAGGGCTGGGGCCAACGTCCTGACTTTC. It encodes CASTDRAGANVLTF. This chain connects TRBV6-4 to TRBJ2-6; TRBD1 aligns across 7 bases. With 7 bases clipped from V and 2 bases from J, the junction kept 2 bases outside the gene matches. Germline CDR1 and CDR2: MRHNA and SNTAGT. This CDR3 spans 14 amino acids.

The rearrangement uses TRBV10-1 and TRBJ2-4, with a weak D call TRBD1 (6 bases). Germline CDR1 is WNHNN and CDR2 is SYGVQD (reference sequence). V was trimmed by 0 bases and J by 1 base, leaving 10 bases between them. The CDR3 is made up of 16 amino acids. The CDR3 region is CASSESRGSAKNIQYF. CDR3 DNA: TGCGCCAGCAGTGAGTCGAGGGGGTCGGCCAAAAACATTCAGTACTTC.

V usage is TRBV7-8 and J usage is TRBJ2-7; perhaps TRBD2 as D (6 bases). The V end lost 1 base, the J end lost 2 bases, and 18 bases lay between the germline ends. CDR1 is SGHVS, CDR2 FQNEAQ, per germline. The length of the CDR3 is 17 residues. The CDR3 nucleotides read TGTGCCAGCAGCTTAGTGGCCCGGGGGACCTACCCCTACGAGCAGTACTTC. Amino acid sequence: CASSLVARGTYPYEQYF.

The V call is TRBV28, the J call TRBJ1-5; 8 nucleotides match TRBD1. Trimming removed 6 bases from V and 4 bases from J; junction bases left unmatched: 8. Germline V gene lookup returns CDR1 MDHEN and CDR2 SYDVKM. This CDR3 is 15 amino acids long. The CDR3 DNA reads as TGTGCCAGCAGCCCGGGGACAGGACGTAATCAGCCCCAGCATTTT. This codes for CASSPGTGRNQPQHF.

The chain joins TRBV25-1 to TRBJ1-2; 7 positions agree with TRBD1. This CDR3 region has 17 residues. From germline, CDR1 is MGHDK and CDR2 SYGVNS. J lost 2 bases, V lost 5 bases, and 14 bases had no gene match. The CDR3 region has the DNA TGTGCCAGCAGTCCCCCCCAAGGGGGCCCGGGAAACTATGGCTACACCTTC. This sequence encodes CASSPPQGGPGNYGYTF.

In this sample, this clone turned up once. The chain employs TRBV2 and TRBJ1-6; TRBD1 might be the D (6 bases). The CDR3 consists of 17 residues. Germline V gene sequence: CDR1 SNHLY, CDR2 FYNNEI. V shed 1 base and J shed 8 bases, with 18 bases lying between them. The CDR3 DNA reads TGTGCCAGCAGTGAAGGGGTTTCGGGACAAGGCTATTCACCCCTCCACTTT. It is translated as CASSEGVSGQGYSPLHF.

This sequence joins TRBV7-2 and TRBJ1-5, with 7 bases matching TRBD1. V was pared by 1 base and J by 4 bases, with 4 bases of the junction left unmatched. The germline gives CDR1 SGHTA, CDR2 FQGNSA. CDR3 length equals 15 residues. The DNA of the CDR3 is TGTGCCAGCAGCTTAGGGAGGGGGCTAAATCAGCCCCAGCATTTT. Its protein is CASSLGRGLNQPQHF. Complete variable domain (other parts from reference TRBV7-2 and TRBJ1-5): GAGVSQSPSNKVTEKGKDVELRCDPISGHTALYWYRQSLGQGLEFLIYFQGNSAPDKSGLPSDRFSAERTGGSVSTLTIQRTQQEDSAVYLCASSLGRGLNQPQHFGDGTRLSIL.

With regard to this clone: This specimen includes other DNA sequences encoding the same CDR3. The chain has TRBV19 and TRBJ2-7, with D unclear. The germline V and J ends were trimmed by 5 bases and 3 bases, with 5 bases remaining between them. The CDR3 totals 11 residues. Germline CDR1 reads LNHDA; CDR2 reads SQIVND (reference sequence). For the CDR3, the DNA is TGTGCCAGTAGTTCCCACTACGAGCAGTACTTC. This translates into CASSSHYEQYF.

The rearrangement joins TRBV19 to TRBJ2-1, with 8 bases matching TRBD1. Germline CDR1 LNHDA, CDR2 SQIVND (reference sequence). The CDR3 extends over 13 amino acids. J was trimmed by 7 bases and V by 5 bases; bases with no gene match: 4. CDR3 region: CASSWTGLNEQFF. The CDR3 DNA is TGTGCCAGTAGTTGGACAGGGTTGAATGAGCAGTTCTTC.

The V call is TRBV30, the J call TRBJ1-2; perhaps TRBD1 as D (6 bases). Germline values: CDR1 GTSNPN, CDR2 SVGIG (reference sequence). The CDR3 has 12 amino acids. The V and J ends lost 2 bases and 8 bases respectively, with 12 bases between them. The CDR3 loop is CAWSPRTVGYTF. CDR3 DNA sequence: TGTGCCTGGAGTCCTCGGACAGTCGGCTACACCTTC. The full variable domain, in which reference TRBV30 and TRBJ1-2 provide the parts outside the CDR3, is SQTIHQWPATLVQPVGSPLSLECTVEGTSNPNLYWYRQAAGRGLQLLFYSVGIGQISSEVPQNLSASRPQDRQFILSSKKLLLSDSGFYLCAWSPRTVGYTFGSGTRLTVV.

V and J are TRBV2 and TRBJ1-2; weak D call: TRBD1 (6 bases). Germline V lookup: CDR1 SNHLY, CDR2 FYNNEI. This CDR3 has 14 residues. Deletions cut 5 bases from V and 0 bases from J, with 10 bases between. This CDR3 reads CASSPGHSNYGYTF. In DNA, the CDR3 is TGTGCCAGCAGTCCGGGACACTCTAACTATGGCTACACCTTC.

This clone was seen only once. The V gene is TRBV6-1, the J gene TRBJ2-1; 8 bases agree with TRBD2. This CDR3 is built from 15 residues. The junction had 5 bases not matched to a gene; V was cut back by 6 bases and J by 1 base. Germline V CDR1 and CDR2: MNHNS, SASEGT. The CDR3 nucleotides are TGTGCCAGCAGCGTCAGCGGGAGATCCTACAATGAGCAGTTCTTC. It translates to CASSVSGRSYNEQFF.

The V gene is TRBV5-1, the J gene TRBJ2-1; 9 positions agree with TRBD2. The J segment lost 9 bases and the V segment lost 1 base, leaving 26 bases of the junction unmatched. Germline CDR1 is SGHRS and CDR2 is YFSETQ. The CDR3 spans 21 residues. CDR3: CASSLPSLAGPRPPIVSEQFF. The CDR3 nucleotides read TGCGCCAGCAGCTTGCCCTCCCTAGCGGGACCCCGACCGCCGATCGTGAGTGAGCAGTTCTTC.

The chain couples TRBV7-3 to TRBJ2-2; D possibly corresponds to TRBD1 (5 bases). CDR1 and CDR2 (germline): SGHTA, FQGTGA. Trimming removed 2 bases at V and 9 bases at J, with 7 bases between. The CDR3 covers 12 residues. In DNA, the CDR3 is TGTGCCAGCAGCTTACAGGGCCGGGAGCTGTTTTTT. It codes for CASSLQGRELFF.

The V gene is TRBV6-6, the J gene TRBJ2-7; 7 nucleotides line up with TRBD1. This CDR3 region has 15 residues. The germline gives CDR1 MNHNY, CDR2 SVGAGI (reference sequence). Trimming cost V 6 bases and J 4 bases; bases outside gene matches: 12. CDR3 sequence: CASRTPRDRGYEQYF. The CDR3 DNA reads TGTGCCAGCAGAACGCCCAGGGACAGAGGTTACGAGCAGTACTTC.